This is a list of T cell receptor beta chains from one sample in a study of blood T cells in healthy people across ages. TCRdb used MiXCR to reprocess the 5' RACE reads, holding one entry per CDR3 protein. The sample lists about 1.6 million distinct CDR3 sequences; around 35% were seen once. The specimen was blood. The receptors here all came from a woman in her 30s in good health. The CDR3 runs from the conserved cysteine through the conserved F or W. D genes are given only for firm matches. Size values are once, few and many counts, or a class for expanded clones, and some rows have none.

j_call d_call clone_size cdr3_length v_call cdr3_aa cdr3_nt
TRBJ2-7 TRBD2 . 14 TRBV20-1 CSASVREGSYEQYF TGCAGTGCTAGTGTGCGGGAGGGCTCCTACGAGCAGTACTTC
TRBJ2-1 . . 11 TRBV12-3/TRBV12-4 CASVGSDEQFF TGTGCCAGCGTGGGGTCGGATGAGCAGTTCTTC
TRBJ2-7 . few 15 TRBV15 CATSRDEKGLGEQYF TGTGCCACCAGCAGAGATGAGAAGGGATTGGGCGAGCAGTACTTC
TRBJ1-1 TRBD1 . 18 TRBV7-9 CASSLDSAAGTAYTEAFF TGTGCCAGCAGCTTAGATTCAGCAGCTGGGACAGCCTACACTGAAGCTTTCTTT
TRBJ2-5 . few 15 TRBV27 CASSLSPVYDSEQYF TGTGCCAGCAGTTTATCTCCGGTATACGATTCGGAGCAGTACTTC
TRBJ1-5 . . 15 TRBV7-6 CASSSAPGGSQPQHF TGTGCCAGCAGCTCTGCTCCGGGAGGGAGTCAGCCCCAGCATTTT
TRBJ2-7 . few 13 TRBV4-1 CASSQDQGLEQYF TGCGCCAGCAGCCAAGATCAGGGGCTCGAGCAGTACTTC
TRBJ2-7 . . 13 TRBV7-9 CASSSDDLYEQYF TGTGCCAGCAGCTCAGATGACCTCTACGAGCAGTACTTC
TRBJ1-2 . few 17 TRBV7-9 CASRGTKVGQTNYGYTF TGTGCCAGCAGGGGGACCAAAGTTGGACAGACTAACTATGGCTACACCTTC
TRBJ2-7 . . 14 TRBV7-8 CASSYSGVTYEQYF TGTGCCAGCAGTTACTCGGGTGTTACCTACGAGCAGTACTTC
TRBJ2-7 . . 15 TRBV6-5 CASSYSWDPTYEQYF TGTGCCAGCAGTTACTCGTGGGACCCGACCTACGAGCAGTACTTC
TRBJ2-1 . . 13 TRBV20-1 CRAGTPSYNEQFF TGCAGGGCCGGGACACCTTCCTACAATGAGCAGTTCTTC
TRBJ2-7 . many 15 TRBV7-9 CASSLLGDISYEQYF TGTGCCAGCAGCTTACTGGGGGACATCTCCTACGAGCAGTACTTC
TRBJ2-7 . . 17 TRBV3-1 CASSQDRSGSISYEQYF TGTGCCAGCAGCCAAGACAGGAGCGGGTCCATCTCCTACGAGCAGTACTTC
TRBJ2-1 . few 13 TRBV29-1 CSVSYGDGYEQFF TGCAGCGTTAGTTACGGGGATGGCTATGAGCAGTTCTTC
TRBJ2-7 TRBD1 . 15 TRBV28 CASRGRDRGFGEQYF TGTGCCAGCAGGGGCCGGGACAGGGGGTTCGGCGAGCAGTACTTC
TRBJ1-1 . . 15 TRBV30 CAWSAGTLVSAEAFF TGTGCCTGGAGTGCCGGGACACTCGTTTCGGCTGAAGCTTTCTTT
TRBJ1-5 . . 14 TRBV4-1 CASSPGTGHLPQHF TGCGCCAGCAGCCCCGGGACCGGACATTTGCCCCAGCATTTT
TRBJ1-5 . many 14 TRBV7-2 CASSFTNSNQPQHF TGTGCCAGCAGCTTCACAAATAGCAATCAGCCCCAGCATTTT
TRBJ2-4 . many 15 TRBV4-1 CASSQEQGGLNIQYF TGCGCCAGCAGCCAGGAACAGGGAGGTTTGAACATTCAGTACTTC
TRBJ2-7 TRBD2 . 16 TRBV11-1 CASSPPLAGANNEQYF TGTGCCAGCAGCCCCCCCCTAGCGGGGGCAAATAACGAGCAGTACTTC
TRBJ2-3 TRBD2 few 16 TRBV7-2 CASSLDAGGAPGTQYF TGTGCCAGCAGCTTAGATGCGGGGGGAGCACCAGGTACGCAGTATTTT
TRBJ1-5 . . 15 TRBV27 CASSLQGALNQPQHF TGTGCCAGCAGCCTCCAAGGGGCCCTGAATCAGCCCCAGCATTTT
TRBJ2-1 . . 20 TRBV11-3 CASNLSPTSVTNSSYNEQFF TGTGCCAGCAACCTAAGCCCGACATCGGTGACTAACTCGTCCTACAATGAGCAGTTCTTC
TRBJ2-4 . . 14 TRBV6-1 CASVNGGSMYEQYF TGTGCCAGTGTAAACGGGGGTTCCATGTATGAGCAGTACTTC
TRBJ2-7 TRBD1 . 15 TRBV28 CASSSGQGTPYEQYF TGTGCCAGCAGTTCGGGACAGGGAACTCCCTACGAGCAGTACTTC
TRBJ2-3 . . 15 TRBV5-6 CASTYRARQADTQYF TGTGCCAGCACCTACCGGGCCCGGCAGGCAGATACGCAGTATTTT
TRBJ2-1 TRBD2 . 16 TRBV11-2 CASSSSTSGGATEQFF TGTGCCAGCAGCTCCTCGACTAGCGGGGGGGCCACTGAGCAGTTCTTC
TRBJ2-5 . . 16 TRBV2 CASSRGSREVWETQYF TGTGCCAGCTCACGGGGGAGCAGGGAGGTTTGGGAGACCCAGTACTTC
TRBJ1-1 TRBD1 . 11 TRBV20-1 CSVQGGTEAFF TGCAGTGTCCAGGGGGGCACTGAAGCTTTCTTT
TRBJ2-7 TRBD1 . 16 TRBV11-2 CASSFKGQVASYEQYF TGTGCCAGCAGCTTCAAAGGACAGGTGGCGTCCTACGAGCAGTACTTC
TRBJ2-1 TRBD2 . 15 TRBV9 CASSPTQRDCNEQFF TGTGCCAGCAGCCCCACCCAGCGGGACTGCAATGAGCAGTTCTTC
TRBJ2-3 TRBD2 . 15 TRBV7-9 CASTPIAGNTDTQYF TGTGCCAGCACCCCGATAGCGGGAAACACAGATACACAGTATTTT
TRBJ2-1 . . 15 TRBV5-1 CASSLTLERPDEQFF TGCGCCAGCAGCTTGACCCTAGAGAGGCCCGATGAGCAGTTCTTC
TRBJ1-4 . . 13 TRBV2 CASRIGGNEKLFF TGTGCCAGCAGGATAGGGGGTAATGAAAAACTGTTTTTT
TRBJ1-1 . . 13 TRBV11-2 CASTANLNTEAFF TGTGCCAGCACCGCAAATTTGAACACTGAAGCTTTCTTT
TRBJ1-1 . few 14 TRBV5-1 CASTQAGDNTEAFF TGCGCCAGCACCCAGGCCGGGGACAACACTGAAGCTTTCTTT
TRBJ2-5 TRBD1 . 15 TRBV27 CASRVGDSLQETQYF TGTGCCAGTCGGGTAGGGGACAGCTTACAAGAGACCCAGTACTTC
TRBJ2-7 TRBD1 few 15 TRBV11-2 CASSLVGQRTYEQYF TGTGCCAGCAGCTTAGTGGGACAGAGGACCTACGAGCAGTACTTC
TRBJ2-2 . many 15 TRBV4-2 CASSQDWTASGELFF TGTGCCAGCAGCCAAGATTGGACAGCGAGCGGGGAGCTGTTTTTT
TRBJ2-7 . . 14 TRBV2 CASIPAPGFYEQYF TGTGCCAGCATCCCGGCACCCGGCTTCTACGAGCAGTACTTC
TRBJ2-7 TRBD2 . 16 TRBV27 CASSLYVSGGRNEQYF TGTGCCAGCAGTTTATACGTTAGCGGGGGCCGGAACGAGCAGTACTTC
TRBJ1-5 . . 13 TRBV2 CASSWTAGQPQHF TGTGCCAGCAGCTGGACAGCGGGTCAGCCCCAGCATTTT
TRBJ2-5 . few 18 TRBV24-1 CATSDPKAKGEIEETQYF TGTGCCACCAGTGATCCCAAGGCAAAGGGGGAAATTGAAGAGACCCAGTACTTC